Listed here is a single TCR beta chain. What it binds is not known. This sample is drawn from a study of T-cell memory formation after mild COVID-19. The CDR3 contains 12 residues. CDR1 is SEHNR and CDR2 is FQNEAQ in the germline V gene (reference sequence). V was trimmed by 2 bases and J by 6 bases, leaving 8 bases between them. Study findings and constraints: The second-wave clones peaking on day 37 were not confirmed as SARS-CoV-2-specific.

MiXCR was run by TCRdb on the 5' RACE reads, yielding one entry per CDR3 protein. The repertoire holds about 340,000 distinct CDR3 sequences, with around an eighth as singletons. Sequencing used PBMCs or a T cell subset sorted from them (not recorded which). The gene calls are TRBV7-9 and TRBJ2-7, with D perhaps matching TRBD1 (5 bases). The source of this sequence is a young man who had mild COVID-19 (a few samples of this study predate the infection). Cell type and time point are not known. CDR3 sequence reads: CASSLSRGEQYF. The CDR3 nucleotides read TGTGCCAGCAGCTTAAGTAGGGGCGAGCAGTACTTC.